A single T cell receptor (beta chain) is shown here with its context. The same CDR3 is also encoded by other DNA sequences in this sample. The CDR3 is made up of 12 amino acids. Germline CDR1 and CDR2: SQVTM and ANQGSEA. After removal of 4 bases from V and 3 bases from J, the junction contained 3 bases not matched to a gene. The data stem from a study of blood T cell repertoires in COVID-19. Participants were aged about 18 to 89 years, lived in roughly 25 US areas, and enrolled virtually. Participants' reported clinical history set cohort assignment. Libraries were prepared by immunoSEQ multiplex PCR; TCRdb keeps only in-frame clonotypes and omits some of them. The repertoire holds over 150,000 clones, with 78% as singletons.

The J gene is TRBJ2-7, the V gene TRBV29-1; 7 nucleotides align to TRBD1. The sequenced sample consisted of PBMCs or T cells enriched from blood (not recorded which). This clonotype originated in a woman in her fifties or sixties who had recovered from COVID-19. CDR3 in DNA: TGCAGCGTTGCGAGGGACAGCTACGAGCAGTACTTC. It specifies CSVARDSYEQYF.